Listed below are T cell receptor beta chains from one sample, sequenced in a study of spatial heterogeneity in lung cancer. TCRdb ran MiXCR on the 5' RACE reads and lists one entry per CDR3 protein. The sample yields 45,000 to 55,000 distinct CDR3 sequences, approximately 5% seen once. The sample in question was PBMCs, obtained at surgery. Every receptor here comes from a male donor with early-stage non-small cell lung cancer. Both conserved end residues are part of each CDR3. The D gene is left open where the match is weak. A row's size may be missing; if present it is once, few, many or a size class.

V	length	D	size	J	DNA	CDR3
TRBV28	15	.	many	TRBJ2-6	TGTGCCAGCAGTTTATGGGGGACCGGGGCCAACGTCCTGACTTTC	CASSLWGTGANVLTF
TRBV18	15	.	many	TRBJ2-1	TGTGCCAGCTCACCACCGGAGACTGCATACAATGAGCAGTTCTTC	CASSPPETAYNEQFF
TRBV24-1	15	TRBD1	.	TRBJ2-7	TGTGCCACCAGTGATTCCTCGACAGGGGGCTACGAGCAGTACTTC	CATSDSSTGGYEQYF
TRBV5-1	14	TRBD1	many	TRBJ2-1	TGCGCCAGCAGCTGGGGACAGGGGGCTGATGAGCAGTTCTTC	CASSWGQGADEQFF
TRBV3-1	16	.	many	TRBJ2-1	TGTGCCAGCAGCCACATCCTAGGGAGCTCCTACAATGAGCAGTTCTTC	CASSHILGSSYNEQFF
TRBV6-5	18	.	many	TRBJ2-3	TGTGCCAGCAGCCACCCCCGGAAGCGGAGCTCTAGCACAGATACGCAGTATTTT	CASSHPRKRSSSTDTQYF
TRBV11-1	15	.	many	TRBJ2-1	TGTGCCAGCAGCTACACGTTGGCAGCCTACAATGAGCAGTTCTTC	CASSYTLAAYNEQFF
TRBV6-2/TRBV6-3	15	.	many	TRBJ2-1	TGTGCCAGCAGTTGGGCGGACGTCTCCTACAATGAGCAGTTCTTC	CASSWADVSYNEQFF
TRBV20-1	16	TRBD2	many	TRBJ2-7	TGCAGTGCTAGACCCACCTCGACTAGCGGACACTACGAGCAGTACTTC	CSARPTSTSGHYEQYF
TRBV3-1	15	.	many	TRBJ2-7	TGTGCCAGCAGCCAAGGACCCTCACCCGTATACGAGCAGTACTTC	CASSQGPSPVYEQYF
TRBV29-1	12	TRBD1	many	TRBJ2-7	TGCAGCGCCCGGGACAGTTACTACGAGCAGTACTTC	CSARDSYYEQYF
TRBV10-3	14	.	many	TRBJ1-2	TGTGCCATCAGTGAACCCCCCGACAGCTATGGGTGCACCTTC	CAISEPPDSYGCTF
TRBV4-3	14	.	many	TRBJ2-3	TGCGCCAGCAGCCAAGATATAGTTACAGATACGCAGTATTTT	CASSQDIVTDTQYF
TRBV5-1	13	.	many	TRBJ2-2	TGCGCCAGCAGCTTGGTTTCGTCCGGGGAGCTGTTTTTT	CASSLVSSGELFF
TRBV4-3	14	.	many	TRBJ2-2	TGCGCCAGCAGCCAAGATGGAGGAGCCGGGGAGCTGTTTTTT	CASSQDGGAGELFF
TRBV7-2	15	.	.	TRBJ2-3	TGTGCCAGCAGCTCCTTAGCGGCTAGCACAGATACGCAGTATTTT	CASSSLAASTDTQYF
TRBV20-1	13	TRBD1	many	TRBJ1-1	TGCAGTGCAGGTCCGGGACAGACTTCTGAAGCTTTCTTT	CSAGPGQTSEAFF
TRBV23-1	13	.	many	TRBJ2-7	TGCGCCAGCTGGCCGGCTTCGCCCTACGAGCAGTACTTC	CASWPASPYEQYF
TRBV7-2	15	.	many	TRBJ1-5	TGTGCCAGCAGCCCCAATTCAGGGGAATGGCAGCCCCAGCATTTT	CASSPNSGEWQPQHF
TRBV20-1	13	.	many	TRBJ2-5	TGCAGTGCTAGAGGGACAGAACAAGGGACCCAGTACTTC	CSARGTEQGTQYF
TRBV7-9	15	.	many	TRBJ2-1	TGTGCCAGCAGCTTAATGCAGGGTTCAGACAATGAGCAGTTCTTC	CASSLMQGSDNEQFF
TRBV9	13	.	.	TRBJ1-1	TGTGCCAGCAGCCCCCGGGGGGACACTGAAGCTTTCTTT	CASSPRGDTEAFF
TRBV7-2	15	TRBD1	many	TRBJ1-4	TGTGCCAGCAGTTATAGCGGACAGGGCCGGGAAAAACTGTTTTTT	CASSYSGQGREKLFF
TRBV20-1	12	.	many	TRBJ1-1	TGCAGTGTGTCCAGAGGGGGCACTGAAGCTTTCTTT	CSVSRGGTEAFF
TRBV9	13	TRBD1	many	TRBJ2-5	TGTGCCAGCAGCCCCAACAGGGGGGAGACCCAGTACTTC	CASSPNRGETQYF
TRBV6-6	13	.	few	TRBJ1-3	TGTGCCAGCAGTTACGGATCAGGAAACACCATATATTTT	CASSYGSGNTIYF
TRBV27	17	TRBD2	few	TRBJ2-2	TGTGCCAGCAGTTTCGATCGAGGGAGGGTGAACACCGGGGAGCTGTTTTTT	CASSFDRGRVNTGELFF
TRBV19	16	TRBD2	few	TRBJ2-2	TGTGCCAGTAGCTCCCCCTCGCGGGAGCTCGCCGGGGAGCTGTTTTTT	CASSSPSRELAGELFF
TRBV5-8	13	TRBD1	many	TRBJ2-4	TGTGCCAGCAGCTGGGGACAGGGTGACATTCAGTACTTC	CASSWGQGDIQYF
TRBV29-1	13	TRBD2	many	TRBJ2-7	TGCAGCTACTCGGGAGGTACACTTTACGAGCAGTACTTC	CSYSGGTLYEQYF
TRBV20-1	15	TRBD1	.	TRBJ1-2	TGCAGTGCTAGCGGGACAGGGCCTTCAGACTATGGCTACACCTTC	CSASGTGPSDYGYTF
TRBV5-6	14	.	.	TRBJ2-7	TGTGCCAGCAGCTTGGATCTAGCGCTGAGGGAGCAGTACTTC	CASSLDLALREQYF
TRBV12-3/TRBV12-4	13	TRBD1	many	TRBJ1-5	TGTGCCAGCAGTAGGACAGGGGTGGGGTTCCAGCATTTT	CASSRTGVGFQHF
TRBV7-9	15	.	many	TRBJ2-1	TGTGCCAGCAGCTTAGAAGGGGTCTTCTACAATGAGCAGTTCTTC	CASSLEGVFYNEQFF
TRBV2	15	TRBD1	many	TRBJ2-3	TGTGCCAGCAGGGGTGAGGGGGCGAGCACAGATACGCAGTATTTT	CASRGEGASTDTQYF
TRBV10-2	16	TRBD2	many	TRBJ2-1	TGCGCCAGCAGTGACTACACTAGCGGGAGATCAAATGAGCAGTTCTTC	CASSDYTSGRSNEQFF
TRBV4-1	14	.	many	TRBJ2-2	TGCGCCAGCAGCCAAGATTATAGCACCGGGGAGCTGTTTTTT	CASSQDYSTGELFF
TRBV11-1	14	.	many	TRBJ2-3	TGTGCCAGCACGCGAGCCGGGACTCAAGATACGCAGTATTTT	CASTRAGTQDTQYF
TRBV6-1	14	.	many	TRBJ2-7	TGTGCCGCCCGACGTTGGGGGAGCTCCTACGAGCAGTACTTC	CAARRWGSSYEQYF
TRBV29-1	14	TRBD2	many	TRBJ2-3	TGCAGCGGGGACGGACTAGCGGGGACAGATACGCAGTATTTT	CSGDGLAGTDTQYF
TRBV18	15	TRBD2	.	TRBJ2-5	TGTGCCAGCTCACAGAGCGGGAGGAATGAGGAGACCCAGTACTTC	CASSQSGRNEETQYF
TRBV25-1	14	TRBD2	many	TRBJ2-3	TGTGCCAGCAGTCGAGCGGGAAGCACAGATACGCAGTATTTT	CASSRAGSTDTQYF